This T cell receptor beta chain was retrieved from a study of beta chain features in type 1 diabetes. The J segment lost 0 bases and the V segment lost 3 bases, leaving 7 bases of the junction unmatched. Germline lookup yields CDR1 LNHDA and CDR2 SQIVND (reference sequence). This CDR3 has 16 amino acids. Sequencing targeted expressed TCRB transcripts, as all isolated RNA had been reverse transcribed. Assay: immunoSEQ multiplex PCR; the TCRdb copy retains only in-frame clones and omits some. The sample records about 270,000 clones, about 14% being singletons. The sample comprised naive CD4+ T cells from blood. The clonotype was recovered from a woman aged 40 to 50 in good health. The chain is built from TRBV19 and TRBJ2-7, with 8 bases aligning to TRBD1. CDR3 protein: CASSIETGAFSYEQYF. In DNA, the CDR3 is TGTGCCAGTAGTATCGAGACAGGGGCCTTCTCCTACGAGCAGTACTTC.